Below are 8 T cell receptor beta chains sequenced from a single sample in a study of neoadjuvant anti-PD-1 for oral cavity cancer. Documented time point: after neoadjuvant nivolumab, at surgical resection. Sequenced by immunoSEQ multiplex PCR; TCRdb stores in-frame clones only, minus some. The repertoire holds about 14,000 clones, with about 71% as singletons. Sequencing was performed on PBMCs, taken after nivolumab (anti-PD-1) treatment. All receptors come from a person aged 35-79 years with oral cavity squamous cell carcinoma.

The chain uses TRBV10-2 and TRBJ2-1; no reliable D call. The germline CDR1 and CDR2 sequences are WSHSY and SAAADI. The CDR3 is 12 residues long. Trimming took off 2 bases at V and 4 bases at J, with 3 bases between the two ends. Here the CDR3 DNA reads TGCGCCAGCAGTGAGGGATACAATGAGCAGTTCTTC. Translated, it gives CASSEGYNEQFF.

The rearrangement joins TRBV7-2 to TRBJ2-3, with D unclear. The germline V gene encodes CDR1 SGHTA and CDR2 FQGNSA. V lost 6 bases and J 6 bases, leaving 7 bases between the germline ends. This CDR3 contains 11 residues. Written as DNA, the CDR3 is TGTGCCAGCAGGAAAGGGGATACGCAGTATTTT. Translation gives CASRKGDTQYF.

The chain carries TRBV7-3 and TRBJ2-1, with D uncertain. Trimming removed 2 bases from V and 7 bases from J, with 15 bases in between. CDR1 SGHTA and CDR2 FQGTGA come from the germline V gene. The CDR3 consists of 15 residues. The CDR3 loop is CASSLVGSASNEQFF. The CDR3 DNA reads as TGTGCCAGCAGCTTAGTGGGCTCCGCTAGTAATGAGCAGTTCTTC.

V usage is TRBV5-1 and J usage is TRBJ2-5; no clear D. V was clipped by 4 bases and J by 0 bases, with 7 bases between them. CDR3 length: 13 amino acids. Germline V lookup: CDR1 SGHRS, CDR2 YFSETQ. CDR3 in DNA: TGCGCCAGCAGCGACGACAACCAAGAGACCCAGTACTTC. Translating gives CASSDDNQETQYF.

The CDR3 nucleotides read TGTGCCAGTAGCCGTGCAGATACGCAGTATTTT. This translates into CASSRADTQYF. This rearrangement joins TRBV19 to TRBJ2-3; the D is unclear. V was shortened by 6 bases and J by 4 bases, with 5 bases between the two germline ends. Germline V gene lookup returns CDR1 LNHDA and CDR2 SQIVND (reference sequence). The CDR3 covers 11 residues.

CDR3 sequence reads: CASSVDREVVAEAFF. Written as DNA, the CDR3 is TGTGCCAGCAGCGTTGACAGGGAAGTAGTCGCTGAAGCTTTCTTT. This chain joins TRBV2 and TRBJ1-1; 7 positions agree with TRBD1. CDR1 and CDR2 (germline): SNHLY, FYNNEI. Germline trimming cut 6 bases from V and 6 bases from J; bases unmatched to any gene: 13. The CDR3 totals 15 residues.

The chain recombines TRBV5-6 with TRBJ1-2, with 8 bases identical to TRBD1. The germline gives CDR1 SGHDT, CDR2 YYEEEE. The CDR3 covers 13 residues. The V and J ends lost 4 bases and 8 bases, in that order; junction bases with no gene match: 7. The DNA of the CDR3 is TGTGCCAGCAGCGAAGGACAGGGCATGGGCTACACCTTC. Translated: CASSEGQGMGYTF.

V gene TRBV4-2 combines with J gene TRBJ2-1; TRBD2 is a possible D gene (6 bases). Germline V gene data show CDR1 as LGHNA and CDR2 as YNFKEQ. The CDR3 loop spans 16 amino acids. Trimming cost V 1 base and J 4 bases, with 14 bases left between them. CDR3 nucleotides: TGTGCCAGCAGCCAAGGACTAGGCCAAACTTACAATGAGCAGTTCTTC. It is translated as CASSQGLGQTYNEQFF.